The 8 T cell receptor beta chains below all came from one sample that was sequenced in a study of cytomegalovirus exposure and HLA in healthy donors (dated by TCRdb to 2015 to 2018). Libraries were prepared through the immunoSEQ multiplex PCR assay. The multiplex PCR relied on a mix of 60 forward primers for TCR Vbeta segments and 13 reverse primers for TCR Jbeta segments. Here the immuneACCESS table is served through TCRdb, limited to in-frame sequences with V and J called. Missing clones are a known gap in these copies; in checked studies unresolved V genes cover under half, and the rest lacks a known reason. Counted in this sample were about 140,000 clones; 70% to 90% of them appeared once. The ten largest clones take up around 2.5% of the sample. The specimen was PBMCs. Receptors originate from a man aged 50 or older in good health and CMV-seronegative.

The rearrangement joins TRBV9 to TRBJ1-3; no clear D gene. With 0 bases removed from V and 7 bases from J, the gap between germline ends came to 17 bases. CDR1 and CDR2 from the germline V gene are SGDLS and YYNGEE. The CDR3 spans 16 residues. The CDR3 nucleotides are TGTGCCAGCAGCGTAGCTACTGACTTTCGCGGGAACACCATATATTTT. Translated, it gives CASSVATDFRGNTIYF.

The rearrangement links TRBV9 to TRBJ2-7; TRBD1 aligns across 9 bases. Germline V CDR1 and CDR2: SGDLS, YYNGEE. The CDR3 is 15 amino acids. Trimming took 2 bases from V and 6 from J; bases not matched to a gene: 9. DNA for the CDR3: TGTGCCAGCAGCGTGGCCGGGACAGGGTCTGGCGAGCAGTACTTC. Translating gives CASSVAGTGSGEQYF.

Only one count was recorded for this clone. The chain uses TRBV6-5 and TRBJ2-2; 7 nucleotides agree with TRBD2. Germline CDR1 is MNHEY and CDR2 is SVGAGI. The CDR3 consists of 14 residues. Trimming at V came to 5 bases and at J to 4 bases, leaving 4 bases not matched to a gene. DNA of the CDR3: TGTGCCAGCAGTCCTAGCGGCCCCACCGGGGAGCTGTTTTTT. This translates into CASSPSGPTGELFF.

The V gene is TRBV19, the J gene TRBJ2-2, with 8 bases matching TRBD2. V trimming: 5 bases; J trimming: 8 bases; junction bases outside the gene matches: 10. This CDR3 comprises 15 residues. The V gene's germline CDR1 is LNHDA and CDR2 SQIVND (reference sequence). The CDR3 DNA is TGTGCCAGTAGTCGGGAGGGCCCTTTAGGTGGGGAGCTGTTTTTT. Protein sequence: CASSREGPLGGELFF.

J is TRBJ2-5 and V is TRBV5-4; 9 nucleotides agree with TRBD2. The junction had 12 bases not matched to a gene; V was cut back by 4 bases and J by 5 bases. This CDR3 spans 16 amino acids. The germline CDR1 and CDR2 sequences are SGHNT and YYREEE (reference sequence). The CDR3 nucleotides read TGTGCCAGCAGCCAGGGGGGCGGGGGGGCTGCGGAGACCCAGTACTTC. Residues: CASSQGGGGAAETQYF.

The chain is built from TRBV14 and TRBJ1-4; possibly TRBD1 for D (6 bases). V was trimmed by 0 bases and J by 7 bases, leaving 15 bases between them. CDR3 size: 16 residues. Germline loops: CDR1 SGHDN, CDR2 FVKESK. The CDR3 region has the DNA TGTGCCAGCAGCCAAGATACAGGGTACCGGGGTGAAAAACTGTTTTTT. It encodes CASSQDTGYRGEKLFF.

This chain uses TRBV18 with TRBJ1-2; D remains ambiguous. The germline V and J ends were trimmed by 2 bases and 7 bases, with 11 bases remaining between them. CDR3 length: 13 residues. Germline V gives CDR1 KGHSH, CDR2 LQKENI. The CDR3 spells CASSPDEGFGYTF. DNA for the CDR3: TGTGCCAGCTCACCAGATGAGGGATTTGGCTACACCTTC. Full variable domain (rest looked up from reference TRBV18 and TRBJ1-2): NAGVMQNPRHLVRRRGQEARLRCSPMKGHSHVYWYRQLPEEGLKFMVYLQKENIIDESGMPKERFSAEFPKEGPSILRIQQVVRGDSAAYFCASSPDEGFGYTFGSGTRLTVV.

This clone has just one count. The V and J genes are TRBV15 and TRBJ1-1; TRBD1 matches at 9 bases. V was clipped by 1 base and J by 1 base; unmatched bases: 10. The CDR3 has 18 residues. CDR1 is LNHNV and CDR2 is YYDKDF in the germline V gene (reference sequence). The CDR3 nucleotides are TGTGCCACCAGCAGAGTCGACAGGGGGTCATCCCCGAACACTGAAGCTTTCTTT. This translates into CATSRVDRGSSPNTEAFF.